This is a list of T cell receptor beta chains from one sample in a study of Ad26.COV2.S vaccination and SARS-CoV-2 variants. TCRdb's copy holds only in-frame clones and misses some; the assay was immunoSEQ multiplex PCR. The sample shows roughly 300,000 clones, roughly 91% of them seen only once. The sample here was peripheral blood, taken in a trial of Ad26.COV2.S vaccine versus placebo. Every receptor here comes from a person aged 18-60 years who received the Ad26.COV2.S COVID-19 vaccine or a placebo. Each CDR3 is given with its conserved first and last residue. The D gene is left open where the match is weak. Not every row has a clone size; where given, it reads once, few, many or a size class.

v_call	cdr3_length	j_call	d_call	clone_size	cdr3_aa	cdr3_nt
TRBV5-1	14	TRBJ2-7	NA	NA	CASSLSGYSYEQYF	TGCGCCAGCAGCTTGTCGGGGTATTCCTACGAGCAGTACTTC
TRBV18	14	TRBJ2-1	TRBD1	NA	CASSRQGRNNEQFF	TGTGCCAGCTCACGACAGGGCCGGAACAATGAGCAGTTCTTC
TRBV2	18	TRBJ2-6	TRBD1	NA	CASIAGQGKNSGANVLTF	TGTGCCAGCATCGCGGGACAGGGAAAAAATTCTGGGGCCAACGTCCTGACTTTC
TRBV6-4	15	TRBJ2-2	TRBD1	NA	CASRTGQGATGELFF	TGTGCCAGCAGAACCGGACAGGGGGCCACCGGGGAGCTGTTTTTT
TRBV28	15	TRBJ1-6	TRBD1	NA	CASSSLTGGDSPLHF	TGTGCCAGCAGTTCGCTGACAGGGGGCGATTCACCCCTCCACTTT
TRBV5-6	16	TRBJ1-1	NA	NA	CASGPYLGSVDTEAFF	TGTGCCAGCGGACCTTATCTGGGGTCTGTTGACACTGAAGCTTTCTTT
TRBV2	13	TRBJ1-4	NA	few	CASRATGDEKLFF	TGTGCCAGCAGGGCGACCGGTGATGAAAAACTGTTTTTT
TRBV7-8	15	TRBJ2-5	NA	NA	CASSPRDTEGETQYF	TGTGCCAGCAGCCCAAGGGACACCGAGGGGGAGACCCAGTACTTC
TRBV18	13	TRBJ1-1	NA	NA	CASSPTALRGAFF	TGTGCCAGCTCACCAACAGCCCTTAGGGGAGCTTTCTTT
TRBV5-4	15	TRBJ1-4	NA	NA	CASSLGSPTNEKLFF	TGTGCCAGCAGCTTGGGCAGCCCAACTAATGAAAAACTGTTTTTT
TRBV3-1/TRBV3-2	14	TRBJ2-3	NA	NA	CASSHGGSTDTQYF	TGTGCCAGCAGCCATGGCGGCAGCACAGATACGCAGTATTTT
TRBV6-5	13	TRBJ1-5	NA	NA	CASSNGLSWPQHF	TGTGCCAGCAGCAATGGACTGTCATGGCCCCAGCATTTT
TRBV9	14	TRBJ2-7	NA	NA	CASSPFGGGGEQYF	TGTGCCAGCAGCCCTTTTGGGGGAGGGGGCGAGCAGTACTTC
TRBV29-1	11	TRBJ1-1	TRBD1	NA	CSAQGVTEAFF	TGCAGTGCACAGGGGGTGACTGAAGCTTTCTTT
TRBV7-2	17	TRBJ1-2	TRBD1	NA	CASSFSAGGEVNYGYTF	TGTGCCAGCAGCTTTTCGGCAGGGGGCGAAGTTAACTATGGCTACACCTTC
TRBV28	16	TRBJ2-6	TRBD1	NA	CASSSQGDRWANVLTF	TGTGCCAGCAGTTCCCAGGGGGACAGGTGGGCCAACGTCCTGACTTTC
TRBV7-6	15	TRBJ2-3	TRBD2	NA	CASSLAARGVTEQYF	TGTGCCAGCAGCTTAGCCGCGCGGGGGGTTACGGAGCAGTATTTT
TRBV3-1/TRBV3-2	17	TRBJ2-1	TRBD1	NA	CASSQTVADRDYNEQFF	TGTGCCAGCAGCCAAACGGTTGCGGACAGGGACTACAATGAGCAGTTCTTC
TRBV19	17	TRBJ1-5	NA	NA	CASRRTDRTYSNQPQHF	TGTGCCAGTAGACGGACAGACAGAACGTATAGCAATCAGCCCCAGCATTTT
TRBV3-1/TRBV3-2	16	TRBJ1-3	NA	NA	CASSQLGVDSGNTIYF	TGTGCCAGCAGCCAACTCGGGGTTGACTCGGGAAACACCATATATTTT
TRBV6-1	14	TRBJ1-2	NA	NA	CASSYAGETYGYTF	TGTGCCAGCAGTTATGCGGGGGAGACCTATGGCTACACCTTC
TRBV5-5	15	TRBJ1-1	TRBD1	NA	CASSWDRGRYTEAFF	TGTGCCAGCAGCTGGGACAGGGGGAGATACACTGAAGCTTTCTTT
TRBV29-1	13	TRBJ1-4	TRBD1	NA	CSGRDRGGEKLFF	TGCAGCGGCAGGGACAGGGGCGGCGAAAAACTGTTTTTT
TRBV19	17	TRBJ1-6	NA	NA	CASSPWTASSYNSPLHF	TGTGCCAGTAGTCCCTGGACCGCTAGCTCCTATAATTCACCCCTCCACTTT
TRBV13	17	TRBJ2-1	TRBD2	NA	CASSLGLAGGPFNEQFF	TGTGCCAGCAGCTTAGGCCTAGCGGGAGGGCCATTCAATGAGCAGTTCTTC
TRBV10-3	16	TRBJ2-7	NA	NA	CAISEGRPGEAYEQYF	TGTGCCATCAGTGAAGGCCGGCCAGGGGAGGCCTACGAGCAGTACTTC
TRBV5-6	14	TRBJ1-1	TRBD1	NA	CASRPGQGRTEAFF	TGTGCCAGCAGGCCGGGACAGGGCCGGACTGAAGCTTTCTTT
TRBV7-2	13	TRBJ1-1	NA	NA	CASSPRTDKEAFF	TGTGCCAGCAGCCCAAGAACCGACAAGGAAGCTTTCTTT
TRBV6-5	14	TRBJ2-7	NA	NA	CASRPPGVAYEQYF	TGTGCCAGCAGACCCCCAGGGGTTGCATACGAGCAGTACTTC
TRBV19	14	TRBJ1-2	NA	few	CASSNRDTNYGYTF	TGTGCCAGTAGTAACCGGGACACTAACTATGGCTACACCTTC
TRBV7-6	15	TRBJ2-2	NA	NA	CASQSGIEDTGELFF	TGTGCCAGCCAGTCGGGAATCGAGGACACCGGGGAGCTGTTTTTT